The entry below gives a single TCR beta chain sequence along with its context. Its antigen is not identified. This entry comes from a study of T cells expressing NK-cell markers. The study, taken as a whole, reports: Six or seven donors carried dominant NKG2C+ clonotypes that made up roughly 1.0-7.5% of their CD8+ T cells. Several donors showed these clonotypes also leading the CD3+CD56-NKG2C+ fraction.

Germline values: CDR1 SGHTA, CDR2 FQGTGA. The CDR3 runs 19 residues. TCR beta libraries carry UMIs added by 5'RACE template switching. TCRdb reprocessed the 5' RACE reads and reports one entry per CDR3 protein, with no DNA. Its table records 160,000 or so distinct CDR3 sequences. This rearrangement joins TRBV7-3 to TRBJ2-2; TCRdb returns TRBD2, unconfirmable since there is no DNA. The receptor was derived from a woman aged 18 to 69 in good health. Sequencing was performed on blood T cells: a sorted CD56 or NKG2C T cell subset, CD4+ or CD8+ T cells, or bulk PBMC T cells (not recorded which). CDR3 loop: CASSSPGLAGGPGTGELFF.